A single sample gave rise to the 11 T cell receptor beta chains below, sequenced in a study of T cells in Graves' hyperthyroidism and ophthalmopathy (dated by TCRdb to between 2018 and 2021). To prepare the library, multiplex PCR was applied. Instrument used: Illumina HiSeq 2000. Amplification of TCR beta CDR3 regions was carried out from RNA transcripts. For the first round of RT-PCR on the TCR CDR3, the HTBI primer set was used together with the Qiagen OneStep RT-PCR kit. The public reads were reprocessed in TCRdb via fastp at Q25 and MiXCR, keeping in-frame beta chains. One record per CDR3 amino acid sequence lists the most common genes and DNA. Present in this sample are 390,000 or so distinct CDR3 sequences, roughly 15% of which were seen just once. The leading ten clones occupy about 13% of the sample. The sample comprised blood. Every receptor here comes from a young man with Graves' ophthalmopathy.

The rearrangement uses TRBV11-1 and TRBJ2-1; 14 nucleotides line up with TRBD2. CDR1 SGHAT and CDR2 FQDESV come from the germline V gene (reference sequence). The CDR3 consists of 15 residues. V was clipped by 5 bases and J by 7 bases; unmatched bases: 4. The CDR3 DNA reads as TGTGCCAGCAGCACCGGGACTAGCGGGAGAAATGAGCAGTTCTTC. Amino acid sequence: CASSTGTSGRNEQFF.

This clonotype was recorded many times. This chain joins TRBV20-1 and TRBJ2-7, with D maybe TRBD1 (6 bases). Germline CDR1 and CDR2: DFQATT and SNEGSKA (reference sequence). The CDR3 covers 14 residues. Trimming cost V 5 bases and J 2 bases, with 16 bases left between them. The CDR3 region is CSAGQDRYPYEQYF. The DNA for the CDR3 is TGCAGTGCTGGCCAAGACAGGTACCCCTACGAGCAGTACTTC.

This clonotype has more than one count but fewer than ten. The chain joins TRBV10-3 to TRBJ2-7; no clear D. The germline V gene encodes CDR1 ENHRY and CDR2 SYGVKD. This CDR3 comprises 13 residues. V was cut by 4 bases and J by 1 base, with 8 bases left in between. The CDR3 sequence: CAISGTDSYEQYF. DNA of the CDR3: TGTGCCATCAGTGGTACAGATTCCTACGAGCAGTACTTC.

The rearrangement joins TRBV6-5 to TRBJ2-7; D is perhaps TRBD1 or TRBD2 (5 bases each). The germline V gene has CDR1 MNHEY and CDR2 SVGAGI. CDR3 length: 15 amino acids. V was trimmed by 0 bases and J by 7 bases, leaving 16 bases between them. The chain's CDR3 is CASSYSTVLPGEQYF. CDR3 DNA: TGTGCCAGCAGTTACTCGACAGTCCTCCCGGGGGAGCAGTACTTC.

This clonotype has ten or more counts. The rearrangement links TRBV20-1 to TRBJ2-3, with TRBD2 matching over 10 bases. V lost 5 bases, J lost 5 bases, and 13 bases stayed unmatched. Germline loops: CDR1 DFQATT, CDR2 SNEGSKA (reference sequence). The CDR3 sequence is 16 residues long. CDR3 region: CSASSLSGGRGDTQYF. The CDR3 DNA sequence: TGCAGTGCTTCCTCACTTAGCGGGGGGCGAGGAGATACGCAGTATTTT.

The chain employs TRBV29-1 and TRBJ2-5; perhaps TRBD2 as D (6 bases). The germline V and J ends were trimmed by 0 bases and 5 bases, with 13 bases remaining between them. Germline V gene data show CDR1 as SQVTM and CDR2 as ANQGSEA. The CDR3 consists of 14 residues. The CDR3 here is CSVEDTGGPETQYF. The CDR3 DNA follows: TGCAGCGTTGAAGATACCGGGGGTCCGGAGACCCAGTACTTC.

This clonotype was seen repeatedly, ten times or more. The V call is TRBV12-3 or TRBV12-4, the J call TRBJ1-5; 7 positions match TRBD1. The CDR3 is 18 amino acids. Trimming removed 1 base from V and 0 bases from J; junction bases left unmatched: 9. The CDR3 DNA is TGTGCCAGCAGTTTAGTCGCAACTTGGACAGGTAGCAATCAGCCCCAGCATTTT. Its protein is CASSLVATWTGSNQPQHF.

The V and J genes are TRBV27 and TRBJ1-4; D remains unclear. The CDR3 has 12 amino acids. V lost 3 bases and J lost 3, with 2 bases in between. Germline CDR1 is MNHEY and CDR2 is SMNVEV (reference sequence). The CDR3 DNA reads as TGTGCCAGCAGTTTCCCTAATGAAAAACTGTTTTTT. Translated, it gives CASSFPNEKLFF.

The chain has TRBV7-9 and TRBJ2-3; the D is unclear. The CDR3 has 12 residues. V was clipped by 5 bases and J by 4 bases, with 7 bases between them. Germline lookup yields CDR1 SEHNR and CDR2 FQNEAQ (reference sequence). The CDR3: CASSRIADTQYF. For the CDR3, the DNA is TGTGCCAGCAGCCGAATCGCAGATACGCAGTATTTT.

Ten or more counts support this clonotype. The gene calls are TRBV6-1 and TRBJ2-7; 10 bases align to TRBD1. The length of the CDR3 is 15 residues. The V and J ends lost 6 bases and 2 bases, in that order; junction bases with no gene match: 7. CDR1 MNHNS and CDR2 SASEGT come from the germline V gene. CDR3 sequence: CASRGTGTGAYEQYF. DNA for the CDR3: TGTGCCAGCAGAGGAACCGGGACAGGGGCCTACGAGCAGTACTTC.

This clonotype was picked up a small number of times. V is TRBV28 and J is TRBJ2-2; D is uncertain. CDR1 and CDR2 (germline): MDHEN, SYDVKM. The V end lost 3 bases, the J end lost 4 bases, and 9 bases lay between the germline ends. The CDR3 consists of 14 residues. The CDR3 DNA reads as TGTGCCAGCAGTTTGGGGTCTGCCACCGGGGAGCTGTTTTTT. It is translated as CASSLGSATGELFF. The complete variable domain, with remaining parts taken from reference TRBV28 and TRBJ2-2, reads DVKVTQSSRYLVKRTGEKVFLECVQDMDHENMFWYRQDPGLGLRLIYFSYDVKMKEKGDIPEGYSVSREKKERFSLILESASTNQTSMYLCASSLGSATGELFFGEGSRLTVL.